The present entry profiles one T cell receptor beta chain with its context. Sequencing targeted TCR beta in blood CD8+ and CD4+ T cells. Negative magnetic isolation gave CD8+ and CD4+ cells; FACS enriched CD8+ TEMRA. Roughly 0.45 to 1 ug RNA was reverse transcribed with random hexamers. The immunoSEQ assay covered 54 Vbeta and 13 Jbeta segments for CDR3. Using its own MiXCR run on the immunoSEQ multiplex PCR reads, TCRdb lists one record per CDR3 protein. This repertoire shows some 150,000 distinct CDR3 sequences, 94% found once; its top ten account for more than 0.065%. The data stem from a study of CD8 T cells in Susac syndrome. Germline CDR1 reads SEHNR; CDR2 reads FQNEAQ (reference sequence). The CDR3 is made up of 16 amino acids. Trimming removed 5 bases from V and 1 base from J, with 16 bases in between.

The sequencing sample was made of CD4+ T cells from PBMCs. V is TRBV7-9 and J is TRBJ2-3, with D unresolved. The receptor was isolated from a human donor in good health. CDR3 region: CASSPRTGLGTDTQYF. The CDR3 DNA sequence: TGTGCCAGCAGCCCCCGGACGGGCTTAGGCACAGATACGCAGTATTTT.